The 10 T cell receptor beta chains in this list originate from one sample, sequenced in a study of shared clonotypes between healthy human individuals. Sequencing used immunoSEQ multiplex PCR; TCRdb keeps in-frame clones, though not all of them. The repertoire holds about 700,000 clones, about 74% seen once, with 1.5% to 2% in the top ten. Source material: memory CD4+ T cells sorted from blood. Subset indicated: CD45RA-negative fraction. Source of these receptors: a woman between 25 and 40 years old in good health.

The chain recombines TRBV5-4 with TRBJ1-1, with D perhaps matching TRBD1 (5 bases). Trimming cost V 4 bases and J 3 bases, with 13 bases left between them. In germline, CDR1 is SGHNT, CDR2 YYREEE (reference sequence). There are 14 residues in the CDR3. CDR3 in amino acids: CASSGGSVDTEAFF. CDR3 sequence (DNA): TGTGCCAGCAGCGGGGGGTCGGTGGACACTGAAGCTTTCTTT.

The rearrangement joins TRBV21-1 to TRBJ2-7; the table gives TRBD2 as D, unverified against the DNA. TRBV21-1 has pseudogene status. The CDR3 covers 17 residues. CDR3 sequence reads: CASSKVCGGRIPYEQYF. The CDR3 bases are TGTGCCAGCAGCAAAGTCTGTGGGGGGAGAATACCCTACGAGCAGTACTTC.

This clone was recorded a few times. The rearrangement uses TRBV28 and TRBJ2-1; 10 bases align to TRBD2. The CDR3 length is 15 residues. The germline V gene has CDR1 MDHEN and CDR2 SYDVKM. J gave up 2 bases and V 5 bases, and 3 bases lay outside the gene matches. DNA of the CDR3: TGTGCCAGCAGTCGGACTAGCGGAACCTACAATGAGCAGTTCTTC. Amino acid sequence: CASSRTSGTYNEQFF.

The chain couples TRBV18 to TRBJ2-1, with 10 bases that match TRBD2. This CDR3 region has 15 residues. The trim removed 3 bases at V and 9 bases at J, leaving 8 bases unmatched. CDR1 KGHSH and CDR2 LQKENI come from the germline V gene. The CDR3 nucleotides are TGTGCCAGCTCACCCCCTAGCGGGAGAGGTAGTGAGCAGTTCTTC. Protein sequence: CASSPPSGRGSEQFF.

Worth noting for this clone: The same CDR3 arises from other DNA sequences in this sample as well. The V gene is TRBV11-1, the J gene TRBJ2-1; 7 bases are a match to TRBD1. V lost 1 base to trimming and J lost 0 bases; unmatched junction nucleotides: 3. The CDR3 has 16 amino acids. Germline V gives CDR1 SGHAT, CDR2 FQDESV (reference sequence). The CDR3 sequence is CASSLVRGSSYNEQFF. CDR3 bases: TGTGCCAGCAGCTTAGTCAGGGGGAGCTCCTACAATGAGCAGTTCTTC.

V is TRBV5-1 and J is TRBJ2-3; D is possibly TRBD2 (5 bases). Germline V gene sequence: CDR1 SGHRS, CDR2 YFSETQ. Trimming removed 4 bases from V and 2 bases from J, with 17 bases in between. CDR3 size: 16 residues. Here the CDR3 reads CASSPGPTSTTDTQYF. The CDR3, as DNA: TGCGCCAGCAGCCCGGGTCCCACTAGTACCACAGATACGCAGTATTTT.

The J gene is TRBJ2-1, the V gene TRBV19, with 11 nucleotides matching TRBD1. The germline V gene has CDR1 LNHDA and CDR2 SQIVND (reference sequence). With V trimmed by 9 bases and J by 7 bases, 8 bases remained unmatched. This CDR3 is 14 amino acids long. The CDR3 is CASATGQGVNEQFF. The CDR3 nucleotides are TGTGCCAGCGCGACGGGACAGGGGGTTAATGAGCAGTTCTTC.

The chain recombines TRBV6-4 with TRBJ2-1; D is unclear. Deletions cut 4 bases from V and 1 base from J, with 11 bases between. CDR1 and CDR2 (germline): MRHNA, SNTAGT. There are 15 residues in the CDR3. The CDR3 region has the DNA TGTGCCAGCAGTGTTGGTAGCTCGTCCTACAATGAGCAGTTCTTC. It yields the protein CASSVGSSSYNEQFF.

This clone was seen a single time. This rearrangement joins TRBV2 to TRBJ2-7; D may be TRBD1 (6 bases). Trimming took 0 bases from V and 5 from J, leaving 14 bases between them. Germline V gives CDR1 SNHLY, CDR2 FYNNEI. This CDR3 has 15 amino acids. CDR3 residues: CASSEALRQGNEQYF. The CDR3 DNA sequence: TGTGCCAGCAGTGAAGCGCTTCGCCAGGGGAACGAGCAGTACTTC.

V usage is TRBV5-5 and J usage is TRBJ1-1, with D possibly TRBD1 on 6 matching bases. This CDR3 has 14 residues. The ends were cut back, 1 base at V and 5 bases at J, with 12 bases in the middle. Looked up from germline, CDR1 is SGHKS and CDR2 is YYEKEE (reference sequence). CDR3 nucleotides: TGTGCCAGCAGCTTGTCTCCAGGGGAGACTGAAGCTTTCTTT. Residues: CASSLSPGETEAFF.